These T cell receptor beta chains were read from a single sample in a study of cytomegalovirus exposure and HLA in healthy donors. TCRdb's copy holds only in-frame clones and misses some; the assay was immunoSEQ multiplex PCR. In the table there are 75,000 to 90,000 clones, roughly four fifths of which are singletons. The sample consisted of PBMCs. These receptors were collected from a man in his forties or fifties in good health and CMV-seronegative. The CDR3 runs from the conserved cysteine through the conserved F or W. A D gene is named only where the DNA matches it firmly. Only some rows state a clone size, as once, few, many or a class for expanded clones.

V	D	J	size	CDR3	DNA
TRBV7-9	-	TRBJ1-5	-	CASSFGGVDDQPQHF	TGTGCCAGCAGCTTTGGAGGGGTGGACGATCAGCCCCAGCATTTT
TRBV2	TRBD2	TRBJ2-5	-	CASSALAGDETQYF	TGTGCCAGCAGTGCACTAGCGGGAGATGAGACCCAGTACTTC
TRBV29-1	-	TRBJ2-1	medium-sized	CSGRSGSSYNEQFF	TGCAGCGGGAGAAGCGGTAGCTCCTACAATGAGCAGTTCTTC
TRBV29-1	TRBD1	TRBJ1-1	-	CSVRTGGLTEAFF	TGCAGCGTGCGGACAGGGGGCCTCACTGAAGCTTTCTTT
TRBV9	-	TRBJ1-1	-	CASSVMMQQATEAFF	TGTGCCAGCAGCGTAATGATGCAACAGGCCACTGAAGCTTTCTTT
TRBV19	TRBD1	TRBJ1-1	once	CASSNWTGWTEAFF	TGTGCCAGTAGTAATTGGACAGGGTGGACTGAAGCTTTCTTT
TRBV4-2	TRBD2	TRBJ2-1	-	CASSQDNKEASGNYNEQFF	TGTGCCAGCAGCCAAGATAATAAAGAGGCTAGCGGTAACTACAATGAGCAGTTCTTC
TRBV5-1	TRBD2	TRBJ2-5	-	CASSWGLAGRETQYF	TGCGCCAGCAGCTGGGGACTAGCGGGACGAGAGACCCAGTACTTC
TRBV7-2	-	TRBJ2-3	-	CASSPGTDTQYF	TGTGCCAGCAGCCCAGGGACAGATACGCAGTATTTT
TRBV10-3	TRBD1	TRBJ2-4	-	CAISETTGTIQYF	TGTGCCATCAGTGAGACGACAGGGACAATTCAGTACTTC
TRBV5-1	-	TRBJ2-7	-	CASRSEYAYEQYF	TGCGCCAGCAGGTCAGAATACGCCTACGAGCAGTACTTC
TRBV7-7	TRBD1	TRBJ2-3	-	CASTFALDRGSTDTQYF	TGTGCTAGCACCTTCGCGTTAGACAGGGGGAGCACAGATACGCAGTATTTT
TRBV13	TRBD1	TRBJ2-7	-	CASSPPGQGALSYEQYF	TGTGCCAGCAGCCCGCCGGGACAGGGGGCCCTCTCCTACGAGCAGTACTTC
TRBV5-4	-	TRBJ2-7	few	CASSLPGAYEQYF	TGTGCCAGCAGCTTGCCGGGAGCCTACGAGCAGTACTTC
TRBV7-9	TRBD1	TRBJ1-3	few	CASSLETGADTIYF	TGTGCCAGCAGCTTAGAGACAGGGGCGGACACCATATATTTT
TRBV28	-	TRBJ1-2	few	CASSLIPPGNYTF	TGTGCCAGCAGCCTCATCCCGCCAGGCAACTACACCTTC
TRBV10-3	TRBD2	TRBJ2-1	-	CAISDRTGGMNEQFF	TGTGCCATCAGTGATCGGACGGGGGGGATGAATGAGCAGTTCTTC
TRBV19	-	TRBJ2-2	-	CASTALRNTGELFF	TGTGCCAGTACCGCGCTGAGGAACACCGGGGAGCTGTTTTTT
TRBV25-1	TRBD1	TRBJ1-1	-	CASKGQGMWTEAFF	TGTGCCAGCAAGGGACAGGGAATGTGGACTGAAGCTTTCTTT
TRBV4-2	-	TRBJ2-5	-	CASSQDRGSQETQYF	TGTGCCAGCAGCCAAGATAGAGGGTCCCAAGAGACCCAGTACTTC
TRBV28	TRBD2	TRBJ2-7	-	CASSQSSGSYEQYF	TGTGCCAGCAGTCAATCTAGCGGGAGTTACGAGCAGTACTTC
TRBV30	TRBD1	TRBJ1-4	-	CAWSTRTGKLFF	TGTGCCTGGAGTACCCGGACAGGAAAACTGTTTTTT
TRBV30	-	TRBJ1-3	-	CAWSGRGSVGGNTIYF	TGTGCCTGGAGTGGTAGGGGAAGTGTGGGGGGAAACACCATATATTTT
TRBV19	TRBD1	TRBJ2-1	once	CASSSRGTGYEQFF	TGTGCCAGTAGTTCAAGGGGGACAGGGTATGAGCAGTTCTTC
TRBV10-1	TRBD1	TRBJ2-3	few	CASSTGESDTDTQYF	TGCGCCAGCAGTACAGGGGAATCCGACACAGATACGCAGTATTTT
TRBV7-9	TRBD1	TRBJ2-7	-	CASSLTGGIYEQYF	TGTGCCAGCAGCTTGACAGGGGGGATCTACGAGCAGTACTTC
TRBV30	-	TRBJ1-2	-	CAWGSRGGSSYGYTF	TGTGCCTGGGGTTCCCGGGGAGGTTCCTCATATGGCTACACCTTC
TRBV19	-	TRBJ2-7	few	CASSSSRGSYEQYF	TGTGCCAGTAGTTCCTCTAGAGGGAGCTACGAGCAGTACTTC
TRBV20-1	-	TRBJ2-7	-	CSASGSPEQYF	TGCAGTGCTAGCGGGAGCCCCGAGCAGTACTTC
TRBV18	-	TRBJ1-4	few	CASSPLAEVNEKLFF	TGTGCCAGCTCACCACTTGCGGAAGTTAATGAAAAACTGTTTTTT
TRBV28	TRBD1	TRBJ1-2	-	CASSLLGKGAGGYTF	TGTGCCAGCAGTTTATTAGGGAAGGGGGCGGGGGGCTACACCTTC
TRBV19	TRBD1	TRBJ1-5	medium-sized	CASSTEGQGNQPQHF	TGTGCCAGTAGTACTGAGGGACAGGGCAATCAGCCCCAGCATTTT
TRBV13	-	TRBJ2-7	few	CASSLGGGRYEQYF	TGTGCCAGCAGCTTAGGCGGGGGAAGATACGAGCAGTACTTC
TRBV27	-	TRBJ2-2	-	CASGRSGAWNTGELFF	TGTGCCAGCGGTCGATCTGGGGCGTGGAACACCGGGGAGCTGTTTTTT
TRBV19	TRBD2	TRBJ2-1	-	CASSIGVSWTSGRTTYNEQFF	TGTGCCAGTAGTATTGGGGTCAGTTGGACTAGCGGGAGGACTACCTACAATGAGCAGTTCTTC
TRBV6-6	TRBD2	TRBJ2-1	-	CASSPSGQNEQFF	TGTGCCAGCAGTCCTAGCGGTCAGAATGAGCAGTTCTTC
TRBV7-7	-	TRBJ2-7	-	CASSRGPNSYEQYF	TGTGCTAGCAGCCGTGGGCCAAACTCCTACGAGCAGTACTTC
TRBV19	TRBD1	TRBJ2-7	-	CASSIGTGGRYEQYF	TGTGCCAGTAGTATTGGGACAGGGGGCCGCTACGAGCAGTACTTC
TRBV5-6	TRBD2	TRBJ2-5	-	CASSLPGGGTTLQETQYF	TGTGCCAGCAGCTTGCCCGGGGGGGGGACTACCCTCCAAGAGACCCAGTACTTC
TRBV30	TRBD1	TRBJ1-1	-	CAWDPGQGYTEAFF	TGTGCCTGGGATCCGGGACAGGGATACACTGAAGCTTTCTTT
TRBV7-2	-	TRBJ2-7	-	CASSEDSWDWIYEQYF	TGTGCCAGCAGCGAAGACTCCTGGGACTGGATATACGAGCAGTACTTC
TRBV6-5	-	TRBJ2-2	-	CASSRSTGELFF	TGTGCCAGCAGCCGGTCCACCGGGGAGCTGTTTTTT
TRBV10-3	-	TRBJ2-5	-	CAIRSEETQYF	TGTGCCATCAGGTCAGAAGAGACCCAGTACTTC